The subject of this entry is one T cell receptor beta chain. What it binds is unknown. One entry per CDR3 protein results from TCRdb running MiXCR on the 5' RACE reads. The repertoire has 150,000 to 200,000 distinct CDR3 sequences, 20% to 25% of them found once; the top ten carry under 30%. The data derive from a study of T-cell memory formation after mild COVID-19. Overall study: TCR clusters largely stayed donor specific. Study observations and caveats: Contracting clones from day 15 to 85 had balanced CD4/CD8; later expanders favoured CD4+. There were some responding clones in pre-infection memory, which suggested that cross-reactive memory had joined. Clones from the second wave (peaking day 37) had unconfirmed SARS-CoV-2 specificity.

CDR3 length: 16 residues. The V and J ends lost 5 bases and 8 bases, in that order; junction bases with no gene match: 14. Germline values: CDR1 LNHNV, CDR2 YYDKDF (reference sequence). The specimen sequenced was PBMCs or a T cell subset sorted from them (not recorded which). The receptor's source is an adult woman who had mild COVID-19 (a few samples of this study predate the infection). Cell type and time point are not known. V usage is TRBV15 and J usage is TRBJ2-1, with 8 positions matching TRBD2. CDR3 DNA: TGTGCCACCAGCTTTACCGGGACTAGAGGAATCGATGAGCAGTTCTTC. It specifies CATSFTGTRGIDEQFF. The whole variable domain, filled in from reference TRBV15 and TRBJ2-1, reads DAMVIQNPRYQVTQFGKPVTLSCSQTLNHNVMYWYQQKSSQAPKLLFHYYDKDFNNEADTPDNFQSRRPNTSFCFLDIRSPGLGDTAMYLCATSFTGTRGIDEQFFGPGTRLTVL.